Sequencing of this T cell receptor beta chain was carried out in a study of blood T cell repertoires in COVID-19. Per the germline V gene, CDR1 is SNHLY and CDR2 is FYNNEI. This CDR3 contains 15 residues. The germline V and J ends were trimmed by 6 bases and 1 base, with 13 bases remaining between them. Repertoires were generated with immunoSEQ multiplex PCR, while TCRdb's copy carries only in-frame clones and drops some. This table holds roughly 200,000 clones, about 80% found once. This clone came up once. The receptor was isolated from a man aged 45 to 65 with active or convalescent COVID-19. The J gene is TRBJ1-5, the V gene TRBV2; D ambiguous. The sample consisted of peripheral blood. The CDR3 reads CASSPSWASNQPQHF. The CDR3, as DNA: TGTGCCAGCAGCCCTTCTTGGGCGAGCAATCAGCCCCAGCATTTT.